Listed here are 28 T cell receptor beta chains from one sample, sequenced in a study of low-dose radiotherapy and immunotherapy resistance in tumors. The time point: before trial treatment. cDNA synthesis used a TRAV/TRBV-specific primer set for both chains. With a constant-region primer and a V-primer adapter, TCRs were subjected to about 20 PCR cycles of amplification. TCRdb reanalysed the reads using MiXCR and keeps one entry per CDR3 protein. The data contain under 90,000 distinct CDR3 sequences, roughly a sixth of them singletons. The specimen was PBMCs, collected before treatment. The receptors here all came from a male donor with prostate cancer.

This clonotype was observed many times. The chain recombines TRBV2 with TRBJ2-4; 10 bases match TRBD1. Germline loops: CDR1 SNHLY, CDR2 FYNNEI. V trimming: 6 bases; J trimming: 0 bases; junction bases outside the gene matches: 14. The CDR3 has 19 amino acids. This CDR3 reads CASSPARDRGLIAKNIQYF. Here the CDR3 DNA reads TGTGCCAGCAGCCCCGCCCGGGACAGGGGTTTGATAGCCAAAAACATTCAGTACTTC.

This clonotype was seen at least ten times. The rearrangement links TRBV5-6 to TRBJ1-2; possibly TRBD1 for D (5 bases). The germline CDR1 and CDR2 sequences are SGHDT and YYEEEE. Trimming took 0 bases from V and 7 from J, leaving 13 bases between them. The CDR3 is 14 residues long. This CDR3 reads CASSLGRQTVGYTF. The CDR3 DNA reads TGTGCCAGCAGCTTGGGACGACAGACCGTTGGCTACACCTTC.

As concerns this clonotype: This likely came from a read error, as a far larger clone is one base away. This chain connects TRBV6-2 or TRBV6-3 to TRBJ2-7, with no clear D. The CDR3 sequence is 13 residues long. CDR1 is MNHEY and CDR2 is SVGEGT in the germline V gene. V lost 6 bases to trimming and J lost 5 bases, with 14 bases between them. CDR3 in DNA: TGTGCCAGCAGCAGGCGTACGGGCCACGAGCAGTACTTC. This sequence encodes CASSRRTGHEQYF.

Many counts were recorded for this clonotype. The chain joins TRBV3-1 to TRBJ2-3, with TRBD2 matching over 11 bases. Germline CDR1 reads LGHDT; CDR2 reads YNNKEL (reference sequence). The CDR3 sequence is 15 residues long. V dropped 2 bases and J dropped 7; count of bases not matched to a gene: 5. CDR3 amino acids: CASSQNLAGGYTQYF. CDR3 coding DNA: TGTGCCAGCAGCCAAAACCTAGCGGGGGGTTATACGCAGTATTTT.

This clonotype was seen a handful of times. One base away lies a much larger clone, so this may be a sequencing read error. The chain combines TRBV7-6 with TRBJ2-7; D unresolved. The CDR3 spans 13 residues. Germline V gene data show CDR1 as SGHVS and CDR2 as FNYEAQ. V dropped 3 bases and J dropped 7 bases, with 13 bases sitting between them. CDR3 nucleotides: TGTGCCAGCAGCTTCGAAGAATACAATGAGCAGTACTTC. The encoded protein is CASSFEEYNEQYF.

This clonotype was counted only a few times. In DNA, the CDR3 is TGTGCCAGCAACAGGGGGCGGGAAAAACTGTTTTTT. Translating it yields CASNRGREKLFF. V is TRBV13 and J is TRBJ1-4; 9 nucleotides align to TRBD1. V was clipped by 7 bases and J by 8 bases; unmatched bases: 2. Germline values: CDR1 PRHDT, CDR2 FYEKMQ (reference sequence). The CDR3 runs to 12 residues.

The chain is built from TRBV10-2 and TRBJ2-5; D remains unclear. This CDR3 region has 13 residues. Trimming removed 4 bases at V and 5 bases at J, with 11 bases between. From germline, CDR1 is WSHSY and CDR2 SAAADI. Written as DNA, the CDR3 is TGCGCCAGCAGTGGAGAGGCTAGGGAGACCCAGTACTTC. As protein: CASSGEARETQYF.

This clonotype was counted ten times or more. The V call is TRBV5-1, the J call TRBJ2-7; D possibly matches TRBD1 or TRBD2 (5 bases each). Germline assignment: CDR1 SGHRS and CDR2 YFSETQ. The CDR3 is made up of 15 amino acids. The V end lost 5 bases, the J end lost 7 bases, and 22 bases lay between the germline ends. The CDR3 coding sequence is TGCGCCAGCAGACCCGGGACCGTGCTTTCCCGGGAGCAGTACTTC. It translates to CASRPGTVLSREQYF.

This clonotype was seen repeatedly, ten times or more. This chain joins TRBV6-1 and TRBJ1-5, with D possibly TRBD1 on 5 matching bases. The CDR3 extends over 13 amino acids. Germline V gene sequence: CDR1 MNHNS, CDR2 SASEGT. Trimming took 2 bases from V and 7 from J, leaving 9 bases between them. The DNA of the CDR3 is TGTGCCAGCAGTGAACAGGGTGCCCAGCCCCAGCATTTT. Translated, it gives CASSEQGAQPQHF.

This clonotype has a count of ten or more. The chain links TRBV7-2 to TRBJ1-1, with D perhaps matching TRBD1 (5 bases). The CDR3 is 15 amino acids. V was trimmed by 5 bases and J by 5 bases, leaving 18 bases between them. Germline CDR1 SGHTA, CDR2 FQGNSA. Written as DNA, the CDR3 is TGTGCCAGCAGCGACCCGGGGGGGAGATTTACTGAAGCTTTCTTT. Translated: CASSDPGGRFTEAFF.

This clonotype was observed at least ten times. The chain is built from TRBV7-9 and TRBJ2-7, with D perhaps being TRBD1 or TRBD2 (6 bases each). Per the germline V gene, CDR1 is SEHNR and CDR2 is FQNEAQ (reference sequence). Trimming cost V 5 bases and J 4 bases, with 12 bases left between them. The CDR3 runs to 13 residues. The chain's CDR3 is CASSNRAGYEQYF. The CDR3, as DNA: TGTGCCAGCAGCAACAGGGCGGGGTACGAGCAGTACTTC.

This clonotype was seen at least ten times. The CDR3 nucleotides are TGCAGTGCTAGAGAATACAGGGGCGACTTAGCCAAAAACATTCAGTACTTC. Residues: CSAREYRGDLAKNIQYF. The rearrangement links TRBV20-1 to TRBJ2-4, with 7 bases matching TRBD1. Germline loops: CDR1 DFQATT, CDR2 SNEGSKA (reference sequence). The CDR3 contains 17 residues. J gave up 0 bases and V 0 bases, and 8 bases lay outside the gene matches.

The chain couples TRBV5-5 to TRBJ1-3, with 8 positions matching TRBD1. Trimming took 1 base from V and 0 from J; bases not matched to a gene: 3. Germline-derived CDR1 and CDR2 are SGHKS and YYEKEE (reference sequence). The CDR3 has 16 residues. The CDR3 region is CASSLMGQVSGNTIYF. DNA of the CDR3: TGTGCCAGCAGCTTGATGGGACAGGTCTCTGGAAACACCATATATTTT. The full variable domain, with the rest looked up from reference TRBV5-5 and TRBJ1-3, is DAGVTQSPTHLIKTRGQQVTLRCSPISGHKSVSWYQQVLGQGPQFIFQYYEKEERGRGNFPDRFSARQFPNYSSELNVNALLLGDSALYLCASSLMGQVSGNTIYFGEGSWLTVV.

This clonotype was observed at least ten times. The chain joins TRBV3-1 to TRBJ2-5; possible D gene TRBD2, 6 bases. Per the germline V gene, CDR1 is LGHDT and CDR2 is YNNKEL (reference sequence). V lost 1 base, J lost 4 bases, and 10 bases lay in between. The CDR3 covers 14 residues. The CDR3 protein is CASSQGGDGETQYF. The DNA of the CDR3 is TGTGCCAGCAGCCAAGGGGGGGATGGAGAGACCCAGTACTTC.

This clonotype was seen at least ten times. The rearrangement joins TRBV11-2 to TRBJ2-5; no clear D gene. This CDR3 spans 12 amino acids. Germline values: CDR1 SGHAT, CDR2 FQNNGV. V lost 3 bases and J 5 bases, leaving 7 bases between the germline ends. The CDR3: CASSFGFETQYF. CDR3 DNA: TGTGCCAGCAGCTTCGGATTTGAGACCCAGTACTTC.

This clonotype occurred many times. This sequence joins TRBV7-6 and TRBJ2-7; D uncertain. V lost 3 bases and J 0 bases, leaving 15 bases between the germline ends. Germline V gene sequence: CDR1 SGHVS, CDR2 FNYEAQ. CDR3 length: 16 residues. The CDR3 sequence is CASSFLWTVGSYEQYF. CDR3 DNA sequence: TGTGCCAGCAGCTTTCTGTGGACCGTGGGCTCCTACGAGCAGTACTTC.

Ten or more counts support this clonotype. This chain uses TRBV2 with TRBJ2-7, with D perhaps matching TRBD1 (5 bases). CDR3 length: 13 amino acids. With 1 base removed from V and 9 bases from J, the gap between germline ends came to 13 bases. Germline V CDR1 and CDR2: SNHLY, FYNNEI. The CDR3 DNA reads TGTGCCAGCAGTGAAGGTCAGGGAAGAGTGCAGTACTTC. Translation: CASSEGQGRVQYF.

This sequence joins TRBV19 and TRBJ2-5; TRBD1 matches 7 bases. Per germline, CDR1 LNHDA and CDR2 SQIVND (reference sequence). With V trimmed by 4 bases and J by 4 bases, 12 bases remained unmatched. This CDR3 spans 16 amino acids. CDR3 amino acids: CASSTGQVPRGETQYF. The DNA for the CDR3 is TGTGCCAGTAGTACCGGACAGGTCCCGAGAGGAGAGACCCAGTACTTC.

There are many counts of this clonotype. The chain couples TRBV23-1 to TRBJ1-4; D ambiguous. TRBV23-1 is classed as an ORF, of uncertain function. This CDR3 has 16 residues. The germline V and J ends were trimmed by 4 bases and 5 bases, with 17 bases remaining between them. CDR3 protein: CASSPNRKARNEKLFF. As DNA, the CDR3 is TGCGCCAGCAGTCCTAACCGAAAGGCTCGGAATGAAAAACTGTTTTTT.

This chain joins TRBV30 and TRBJ1-3; D remains unclear. CDR3 length: 14 amino acids. Trimming left V 4 bases short and J 2 bases short, with 12 bases between. Germline values: CDR1 GTSNPN, CDR2 SVGIG (reference sequence). The CDR3: CAWNFRETGNTIYF. CDR3 nucleotides: TGTGCCTGGAATTTTCGTGAAACTGGAAACACCATATATTTT.

The V and J genes are TRBV20-1 and TRBJ1-1; D is unclear. The V gene's germline CDR1 is DFQATT and CDR2 SNEGSKA (reference sequence). Trimming shortened V by 5 bases and J by 8 bases, and 12 bases separated the two germline ends. This CDR3 has 11 amino acids. Here the CDR3 DNA reads TGCAGTGCTGTTACCGGGGAAGAAGCTTTCTTT. Protein product: CSAVTGEEAFF.

Many counts were recorded for this clonotype. The chain is built from TRBV18 and TRBJ1-4; 7 positions agree with TRBD1. Germline V gives CDR1 KGHSH, CDR2 LQKENI. CDR3 length: 15 residues. Trimming cost V 8 bases and J 4 bases; bases outside gene matches: 10. CDR3 protein: CASQRMGQINEKLFF. CDR3 nucleotide sequence: TGTGCCAGCCAAAGGATGGGACAGATTAATGAAAAACTGTTTTTT.

This clonotype was found many times. This sequence joins TRBV7-9 and TRBJ2-1, with 13 bases lining up with TRBD2. This CDR3 spans 18 amino acids. V lost 10 bases and J lost 0; bases outside the gene matches: 12. From germline, CDR1 is SEHNR and CDR2 FQNEAQ (reference sequence). The CDR3 loop is CATSTSGGPLSSYNEQFF. The CDR3 coding sequence is TGTGCCACCTCGACTAGCGGGGGGCCCCTTAGCTCCTACAATGAGCAGTTCTTC.

This clonotype was seen ten or more times. The V call is TRBV12-3 or TRBV12-4, the J call TRBJ2-2, with TRBD2 identical over 8 bases. The CDR3 contains 15 residues. V shed 6 bases, J shed 1 base, and the junction held 4 bases outside the gene matches. The CDR3 region is CASSFGGGNTGELFF. CDR3 coding DNA: TGTGCCAGCAGCTTCGGGGGGGGGAACACCGGGGAGCTGTTTTTT.

This clonotype was picked up many times. The chain has TRBV20-1 and TRBJ2-5; 12 bases fit TRBD2. The CDR3 extends over 14 amino acids. The germline CDR1 and CDR2 sequences are DFQATT and SNEGSKA (reference sequence). After removal of 6 bases from V and 3 bases from J, the junction contained 5 bases not matched to a gene. The CDR3 sequence is CSAPLAGGEETQYF. Here the CDR3 DNA reads TGCAGTGCGCCACTAGCGGGGGGAGAAGAGACCCAGTACTTC.

This clonotype was recorded at least ten times. The chain carries TRBV5-1 and TRBJ2-3; 8 bases map to TRBD1. Germline V gene data show CDR1 as SGHRS and CDR2 as YFSETQ. The V segment lost 4 bases and the J segment 3 bases; nucleotides outside the gene matches: 7. The CDR3 runs 15 residues. CDR3 protein: CASSGGTGVTDTQYF. Here the CDR3 DNA reads TGCGCCAGCAGCGGAGGGACAGGCGTGACAGATACGCAGTATTTT.

This clonotype showed up many times. The V call is TRBV7-8, the J call TRBJ1-1, with D uncertain. This CDR3 has 14 residues. The V gene's germline CDR1 is SGHVS and CDR2 FQNEAQ. With 4 bases removed from V and 0 bases from J, the gap between germline ends came to 9 bases. DNA of the CDR3: TGTGCCAGCAGCTCACGGGGAGTGAACACTGAAGCTTTCTTT. Amino acids: CASSSRGVNTEAFF.

This clonotype came up a few times. This chain links TRBV5-6 with TRBJ2-5, with 7 bases fitting TRBD2. The CDR3 totals 13 residues. In germline, CDR1 is SGHDT, CDR2 YYEEEE. V lost 5 bases to trimming and J lost 5 bases; unmatched junction nucleotides: 6. The CDR3 is CASSWERGETQYF. DNA for the CDR3: TGTGCCAGCAGTTGGGAGCGGGGCGAGACCCAGTACTTC.